This passage covers 27 T cell receptor beta chains from one sample sequenced in a study of beta chain features in type 1 diabetes. The study reverse transcribed the entire isolated RNA, so it sequenced expressed TCRB transcripts. The method was immunoSEQ multiplex PCR; TCRdb's version includes in-frame clones alone and lacks a portion of them. The sample consists of under 900,000 clones, about 17% of them appearing once. The sequenced sample was naive CD4+ T cells from blood. These receptors came from a woman younger than 30 in good health.

The sample holds a few counts of this clone. The chain employs TRBV7-9 and TRBJ2-3; unclear D gene. Germline V CDR1 and CDR2: SEHNR, FQNEAQ (reference sequence). This CDR3 has 14 residues. V lost 4 bases and J 0 bases, leaving 8 bases between the germline ends. The CDR3 DNA reads TGTGCCAGCAGCTCAGTGCCTAGCACAGATACGCAGTATTTT. The encoded protein is CASSSVPSTDTQYF.

The chain carries TRBV5-1 and TRBJ2-6; D might be TRBD1 or TRBD2, each matching 6 bases. Germline values: CDR1 SGHRS, CDR2 YFSETQ. The CDR3 loop spans 19 amino acids. The germline V and J ends were trimmed by 4 bases and 0 bases, with 20 bases remaining between them. The CDR3 is CASSLEGGSRFSGANVLTF. The CDR3 DNA follows: TGCGCCAGCAGCCTTGAGGGGGGCTCCCGATTCTCTGGGGCCAACGTCCTGACTTTC.

This clone was seen a handful of times. The genes are TRBV7-8 and TRBJ2-3; no firm D call. V was cut by 4 bases and J by 0 bases, with 8 bases left in between. This CDR3 contains 14 residues. Germline V gene data show CDR1 as SGHVS and CDR2 as FQNEAQ. The CDR3, as DNA: TGTGCCAGCAGCTCGACACCAAGCACAGATACGCAGTATTTT. The encoded protein is CASSSTPSTDTQYF.

This sequence joins TRBV7-3 and TRBJ2-2; D gene ambiguous. This CDR3 contains 12 residues. Looked up from germline, CDR1 is SGHTA and CDR2 is FQGTGA. Trimming removed 0 bases at V and 4 bases at J, with 0 bases between. CDR3 protein: CASSLTTGELFF. The DNA for the CDR3 is TGTGCCAGCAGCTTAACCACCGGGGAGCTGTTTTTT.

This chain uses TRBV28 with TRBJ2-2, with TRBD2 matching over 8 bases. The V gene's germline CDR1 is MDHEN and CDR2 SYDVKM. V lost 3 bases, J lost 0 bases, and 9 bases stayed unmatched. CDR3 length equals 18 residues. CDR3 DNA sequence: TGTGCCAGCAGTTTTTTGGGTAGCGGGACGACGAACACCGGGGAGCTGTTTTTT. It translates to CASSFLGSGTTNTGELFF.

The rearrangement uses TRBV6-6 and TRBJ2-7; 8 bases match TRBD1. Germline CDR1 reads MNHNY; CDR2 reads SVGAGI (reference sequence). CDR3 length: 15 amino acids. J was trimmed by 3 bases and V by 6 bases; bases with no gene match: 10. The CDR3 sequence: CASSLGQAANYEQYF. CDR3 nucleotides: TGTGCCAGCAGCTTGGGACAGGCGGCGAACTACGAGCAGTACTTC.

This clone was seen a handful of times. This chain's CDR3 is CASSPTAYLKIYGYTF. The CDR3 DNA sequence: TGTGCCAGCTCACCGACGGCATACTTGAAGATCTATGGCTACACCTTC. The chain is built from TRBV18 and TRBJ1-2; unclear D gene. CDR1 KGHSH and CDR2 LQKENI come from the germline V gene. V lost 3 bases and J lost 4, with 18 bases in between. The CDR3 is 16 residues long.

This clone turned up a few times. The chain has TRBV4-1 and TRBJ2-1; 9 positions match TRBD2. V dropped 4 bases and J dropped 6; count of bases not matched to a gene: 13. CDR1 and CDR2 from the germline V gene are MGHRA and YSYEKL. This CDR3 spans 17 amino acids. CDR3 amino acids: CASSPLAGAWGSNEQFF. The CDR3, as DNA: TGCGCCAGCAGCCCTTTAGCGGGAGCCTGGGGATCCAATGAGCAGTTCTTC.

This clone was seen a few times. This chain uses TRBV10-3 with TRBJ2-1; unclear D gene. The CDR3 totals 13 residues. Germline V gene sequence: CDR1 ENHRY, CDR2 SYGVKD. Trimming left V 10 bases short and J 5 bases short, with 15 bases between. CDR3 bases: TGTGCCAACCAAATGGTCCTAGACAATGAGCAGTTCTTC. It translates to CANQMVLDNEQFF.

The chain is built from TRBV6-1 and TRBJ2-7; 7 bases align to TRBD1. Germline CDR1 MNHNS, CDR2 SASEGT. The CDR3 loop spans 13 amino acids. V shed 8 bases and J 3 bases; nucleotides not matched to a gene: 7. The CDR3 DNA follows: TGTGCCAGCGCTCCGGGACAGAGCTACGAGCAGTACTTC. It encodes CASAPGQSYEQYF.

This clone came up a few times. The chain links TRBV2 to TRBJ2-1, with 8 bases fitting TRBD1. Germline CDR1 SNHLY, CDR2 FYNNEI. This CDR3 region has 15 residues. Trimming at V came to 2 bases and at J to 1 base, leaving 1 base not matched to a gene. The CDR3 region has the DNA TGTGCCAGCAGTGAACAGGGGGCTTCCTACAATGAGCAGTTCTTC. Residues: CASSEQGASYNEQFF. The full variable domain, in which reference TRBV2 and TRBJ2-1 provide the parts outside the CDR3, is EPEVTQTPSHQVTQMGQEVILRCVPISNHLYFYWYRQILGQKVEFLVSFYNNEISEKSEIFDDQFSVERPDGSNFTLKIRSTKLEDSAMYFCASSEQGASYNEQFFGPGTRLTVL.

This clone showed up just a few times. V gene TRBV28 combines with J gene TRBJ2-3, with 9 bases identical to TRBD2. The trim removed 6 bases at V and 4 bases at J, leaving 8 bases unmatched. The length of the CDR3 is 15 residues. Germline CDR1 is MDHEN and CDR2 is SYDVKM. For the CDR3, the DNA is TGTGCCAGCAGGAGACTAGCGGCCTATCCAGATACGCAGTATTTT. Encoded protein: CASRRLAAYPDTQYF.

This clone was counted only a few times. The rearrangement uses TRBV6-6 and TRBJ2-7, with 8 positions matching TRBD2. The CDR3 extends over 15 amino acids. V lost 0 bases to trimming and J lost 3 bases; unmatched junction nucleotides: 4. Germline V gene lookup returns CDR1 MNHNY and CDR2 SVGAGI (reference sequence). The CDR3, as DNA: TGTGCCAGCAGTTACTCGAAAGCGGGAGACTACGAGCAGTACTTC. Translation: CASSYSKAGDYEQYF.

The CDR3 DNA is TGTGCCAGCAGTTTCGGAAAGTGGAGCCTAAATGAGCAGTTCTTC. It yields the protein CASSFGKWSLNEQFF. The chain carries TRBV28 and TRBJ2-1; D is ambiguous. Germline V gives CDR1 MDHEN, CDR2 SYDVKM. With 3 bases removed from V and 7 bases from J, the gap between germline ends came to 16 bases. The CDR3 extends over 15 amino acids. The full variable domain, rest sourced from reference TRBV28 and TRBJ2-1, is DVKVTQSSRYLVKRTGEKVFLECVQDMDHENMFWYRQDPGLGLRLIYFSYDVKMKEKGDIPEGYSVSREKKERFSLILESASTNQTSMYLCASSFGKWSLNEQFFGPGTRLTVL.

The chain couples TRBV7-3 to TRBJ2-2; no clear D gene. From germline, CDR1 is SGHTA and CDR2 FQGTGA. The V end lost 2 bases, the J end lost 0 bases, and 7 bases lay between the germline ends. This CDR3 spans 15 amino acids. The CDR3 region is CASSLHGPNTGELFF. The DNA of the CDR3 is TGTGCCAGCAGCTTACACGGACCGAACACCGGGGAGCTGTTTTTT.

This clone was detected only a few times. V and J are TRBV7-9 and TRBJ2-2; D not certain. Per the germline V gene, CDR1 is SEHNR and CDR2 is FQNEAQ (reference sequence). CDR3 length equals 14 residues. Trimming took off 5 bases at V and 4 bases at J, with 11 bases between the two ends. CDR3 coding DNA: TGTGCCAGCAGCGGGCCATACAGCACCGGGGAGCTGTTTTTT. Translated: CASSGPYSTGELFF.

The chain joins TRBV5-6 to TRBJ2-7; no reliable D call. There are 14 residues in the CDR3. The germline V gene has CDR1 SGHDT and CDR2 YYEEEE. The V end lost 3 bases, the J end lost 2 bases, and 12 bases lay between the germline ends. The CDR3: CASSSTDKTYEQYF. The DNA for the CDR3 is TGTGCCAGCAGCTCCACCGACAAAACCTACGAGCAGTACTTC.

In this sample, this clone turned up a few times. V is TRBV16 and J is TRBJ1-2; TRBD1 agrees at 9 bases. Per the germline V gene, CDR1 is KGHSY and CDR2 is FQNENV. Losses at the gene ends were 3 bases for V and 3 bases for J; bases not matched to a gene: 14. The CDR3 is made up of 18 amino acids. CDR3 coding DNA: TGTGCCAGCAGCCACTATCCTGACAGGGGGAAAGCGTACTATGGCTACACCTTC. Protein sequence: CASSHYPDRGKAYYGYTF.

Only a few counts were recorded for this clone. The chain uses TRBV5-1 and TRBJ2-4; possibly TRBD1 for D (5 bases). Trimming took 5 bases from V and 0 from J, leaving 15 bases between them. Per the germline V gene, CDR1 is SGHRS and CDR2 is YFSETQ. The CDR3 has 16 residues. CDR3 loop: CASRQSPGSAKNIQYF. The CDR3 region has the DNA TGCGCCAGCAGGCAGTCGCCAGGGTCAGCCAAAAACATTCAGTACTTC.

This chain joins TRBV11-2 and TRBJ1-3; no reliable D call. Trimming stripped 5 bases from V and 2 bases from J, with 13 bases between. CDR3 length equals 15 residues. Germline values: CDR1 SGHAT, CDR2 FQNNGV. CDR3: CASSRLLGAGNTIYF. The CDR3 DNA follows: TGTGCCAGCAGCCGCCTTCTAGGAGCTGGAAACACCATATATTTT.

This clone came up a few times. Different DNA sequences within this sample yield the same CDR3. The chain is built from TRBV7-2 and TRBJ2-1, with D perhaps TRBD2 (5 bases). Germline V gene lookup returns CDR1 SGHTA and CDR2 FQGNSA. Trimming stripped 3 bases from V and 0 bases from J, with 9 bases between. The CDR3 is 15 amino acids. CDR3 sequence: CASSLERTSYNEQFF. The CDR3 DNA follows: TGTGCCAGCAGCTTGGAGCGGACCTCCTACAATGAGCAGTTCTTC.

The chain employs TRBV7-2 and TRBJ2-5; a possible D gene is TRBD1 (5 bases). CDR3 length: 14 amino acids. Germline values: CDR1 SGHTA, CDR2 FQGNSA. V was shortened by 1 base and J by 4 bases, with 10 bases between the two germline ends. The CDR3 DNA reads as TGTGCCAGCAGCTTAGGACAGCTGATAGAGACCCAGTACTTC. Amino acid sequence: CASSLGQLIETQYF. Based on the CDR3 plus reference TRBV7-2 and TRBJ2-5, the full variable domain is GAGVSQSPSNKVTEKGKDVELRCDPISGHTALYWYRQSLGQGLEFLIYFQGNSAPDKSGLPSDRFSAERTGGSVSTLTIQRTQQEDSAVYLCASSLGQLIETQYFGPGTRLLVL.

The sample holds a few counts of this clone. CDR3 DNA: TGTGCCAGCAGTTTGGGGGGCGTAGATACGCAGTATTTT. Protein: CASSLGGVDTQYF. This rearrangement joins TRBV28 to TRBJ2-3; perhaps D is TRBD1 or TRBD2 (6 bases each). Trimming took off 3 bases at V and 5 bases at J, with 9 bases between the two ends. This CDR3 has 13 amino acids. Germline V lookup: CDR1 MDHEN, CDR2 SYDVKM.

The genes are TRBV11-2 and TRBJ2-3; a possible D gene is TRBD2 (5 bases). V dropped 11 bases and J dropped 2 bases, with 26 bases sitting between them. In germline, CDR1 is SGHAT, CDR2 FQNNGV. CDR3 size: 17 residues. The CDR3 DNA follows: TGTGCCTCCCTCGTCAGCGGACTTCTGATTCACACAGATACGCAGTATTTT. Protein sequence: CASLVSGLLIHTDTQYF.

The sample holds one count of this clone. The J gene is TRBJ1-2, the V gene TRBV6-5, with 9 bases aligning to TRBD1. The CDR3 spans 14 residues. The V gene end was trimmed by 7 bases and the J gene end by 5 bases; junction bases not matched to a gene: 8. In germline, CDR1 is MNHEY, CDR2 SVGAGI. The CDR3 DNA reads TGTGCCAGCACCTTGACAGGGGGTGGGTATGGCTACACCTTC. Protein sequence: CASTLTGGGYGYTF.

The V gene is TRBV28, the J gene TRBJ2-7; 9 nucleotides agree with TRBD1. The CDR3 covers 13 residues. V lost 8 bases to trimming and J lost 3 bases; unmatched junction nucleotides: 5. Germline lookup yields CDR1 MDHEN and CDR2 SYDVKM. The CDR3 here is CASQQGARYEQYF. CDR3 DNA sequence: TGTGCCAGCCAACAGGGGGCTCGCTACGAGCAGTACTTC.

This rearrangement joins TRBV5-1 to TRBJ2-5; tentatively, D is TRBD1 (6 bases). The J call is in doubt because the DNA end fits TRBJ2-7 better. Germline V gives CDR1 SGHRS, CDR2 YFSETQ. The CDR3 is made up of 16 amino acids. The CDR3 nucleotides are TGCGCCAGCAGCTTGGGGCAGGGACATAAAACCTACGAGCAGTACTTC. Translating gives CASSLGQGHKTYEQYF.